This T cell receptor beta chain was sequenced for a study of T-cell memory formation after mild COVID-19 (dated by TCRdb to 2020 to 2023). For the study in its entirety: TCR sequence clusters from the two donors were found to be largely donor specific. Two young, previously healthy adult volunteers made up the cohort, one male and one female. In a couple of donors, T-cell clones that expanded and contracted after mild COVID-19 were tracked by sequencing TCRalpha and TCRbeta repertoires over time. Overall study outcomes, separate from this receptor: The study included only a couple of mild cases, and larger cohorts that include severe cases with pre-infection samples were judged to be necessary. Contracting CD4+ clones were located mainly in the CM and EM memory subsets, whereas CD8+ clones were found to be enriched in EMRA. Whether the second-wave clones peaking on day 37 were SARS-CoV-2 specific was not confirmed. Some responding clones were detected in pre-infection memory, suggesting pre-existing cross-reactive memory T cells joined the SARS-CoV-2 response. Clones that contracted from day 15 to 85 showed balanced CD4/CD8 phenotypes, whereas a second wave of clones that expanded from day 15 to 37 leaned towards CD4+.

The sequencing machine was an Illumina NovaSeq 6000. cDNA libraries for TCRalpha and TCRbeta were prepared by 5'RACE using constant-segment primers, with sample barcodes and unique molecular identifiers added. Trizol reagent was used to extract RNA from every sample. The libraries were amplified in two PCR steps, and the second step added a second sample barcode and Illumina TruSeq adapters. Libraries were sequenced on an Illumina NovaSeq with 2 x 150 bp paired-end reads. From the authors' description of their analysis: The reads were demultiplexed and collapsed into UMI-guided consensus sequences using migec v1.2.7. With mixcr v2.1.11, UMI consensuses were aligned to TRA and TRB V and J templates and assembled into clonotypes. Expanded or contracted clonotypes were those called significant by both edgeR and NoisET, with noise models trained on biological replicates. For edgeR calls, the thresholds were a false discovery rate-adjusted p below 0.01 and a log2 fold-change of 1. PCA with hierarchical clustering of max-normalized trajectories of the 1000 most abundant clonotypes was used as exploratory dynamics analysis. Separately sequenced CD4+ and CD8+ repertoires were used to assign a CD4 or CD8 phenotype to each responding clone. TCRdb reanalyzed the raw reads on its own, using fastp at Q25 for trimming and MiXCR for clone calling, and kept in-frame beta chains. A single entry per CDR3 protein holds the most common genes and DNA from its merged rows. The V and J calls, along with clone size, are taken from TCRdb and not from the paper's own processing. The table for this sample lists more than 150,000 distinct CDR3 sequences; under 20% of them were counted only once. Of the sample, roughly 3.7% falls within the top ten clones.

CDR1 is given as SGHTA and CDR2 as FQGTGA, both from the germline V gene. From the cysteine up to the phenylalanine, the CDR3 has a length of 14 residues. The only DNA kept is the CDR3, 42 bases in frame from the first base. Trimming takes 3 bases from V and 2 bases from J, and the germline ends sit 9 bases apart. This clonotype was seen a handful of times. Its recognized antigen is unknown. Qualities for individual bases were not recorded, and no much larger clone is one base off. PBMCs were isolated by Ficoll-Paque density gradient centrifugation. The TCR comes from a man in his late teens or twenties who had mild COVID-19 (a few samples of this study predate the infection). The sample titles of this study are shuffled in the database, so cell type and time point are left out; the donor was told from shared clones. The sample taken for sequencing was PBMCs or a T cell subset sorted from them (not recorded which). Recombination linked TRBV7-3 to TRBJ2-3; TRBD1 might be the D gene, on 5 matching bases. The CDR3 amino acid sequence is: CASSFTGHTDTQYF. Read as DNA, the sequence is TGTGCCAGCAGCTTCACAGGACACACAGATACGCAGTATTTT.